Included here is one T cell receptor beta chain sequence, with context. The source of the sample is a study of blood T cell repertoires in COVID-19. For the study at large: Italy, Spain and the United States were the sources of the convalescent and acute COVID-19 samples.

Sequencing was performed with immunoSEQ multiplex PCR; in TCRdb, only in-frame clones are kept and a portion is missing. The sample gives approximately 190,000 clones, 80% to 85% of which show up once; approximately 6.1% is in the top ten. What was sequenced was peripheral blood. The receptor was isolated from a woman in her forties with acute or convalescent COVID-19.

The DNA of the CDR3 is TGCGCCAGCAGCTTGGGGCCAGACACCGGGGAGCTGTTTTTT. Protein product: CASSLGPDTGELFF. The genes are TRBV5-1 and TRBJ2-2; D gene ambiguous. This CDR3 spans 14 amino acids. V lost 0 bases, J lost 3 bases, and 6 bases lay in between. CDR1 is SGHRS, CDR2 YFSETQ, per germline.